This entry describes one TCR beta chain. In this sample, this clone turned up a few times. Its antigen remains undetermined. No base quality information exists; no much larger clone differs at one position. Each collaborating institution followed its own protocols to collect whole blood in K2EDTA tubes. For TCRbeta analysis, collaborators shipped samples in one of three forms: frozen whole blood, isolated PBMCs, or DNA extracted from either of those sample types. The data originate from a study of blood T cell repertoires in COVID-19 (TCRdb year 2020). At the level of the whole study: Collaborator samples came from the United States, Italy and Spain and covered acute and convalescent phases of COVID-19. A freely available public database, intended as a resource for researchers studying the immune response to SARS-CoV-2, is where the repertoires were released. Deeply sampled blood TCRbeta repertoires from subjects exposed to, actively infected with, or recovered from COVID-19 were included in the dataset. The material from the prospective study consisted of cDNA or gDNA derived from T cells, B-cell-depleted T cells, or PBMCs. The sample metadata nearly always contained a de-identified subject ID, COVID-19 status, age in years and sex. The samples were drawn from the first 160 participants of the ongoing ImmuneRACE study and from 1,200 or so subjects provided by 6 global collaborators. Where available, HLA class I and class II types were obtained from metadata supplied by the sample provider rather than from assay-based typing. What the work shows at the level of the full study, not this receptor alone: The amount of clinical and demographic metadata varied by source and participant and was provided uncurated.

TCRbeta CDR3 regions were amplified from genomic DNA by means of the immunoSEQ Assay, a bias-controlled multiplex PCR. The original pipeline was this. The number of nucleated cells in each sample was estimated by amplification of reference gene primers within the assay. Sequence reads were collapsed and filtered to measure the absolute abundance of every unique TCRbeta CDR3 rearrangement. Productive Simpson clonality was computed per sample as the square root of Simpson's diversity index over productive rearrangements. In its TCRdb copy, this immuneACCESS table keeps in-frame sequences only and misses some clones. Where compared with another copy, unresolved V genes explain less than half of these, and the others have no known cause. V and J calls and clone size are copied from that table; D and trimming were computed from the DNA. The sample profile shows roughly 95,000 clones; 82% of them were found once. Of the sample, under 20% falls within the top ten clones.

From the germline V gene, CDR1 is SGDLS and CDR2 is YYNGEE. The CDR3, cysteine through phenylalanine, is 14 amino acids long. Just CDR3 DNA is preserved here, 42 bases in frame from base 1. V and J are trimmed by 0 bases and 4 bases, and the gene matches miss 4 bases of the junction. The sample taken for sequencing was peripheral blood. This sequence uses TRBV9 and TRBJ2-7, with 7 middle bases fitting TRBD2. The clonotype was recovered from a man aged 80 or over with acute or convalescent COVID-19. The DNA sequence reads TGTGCCAGCAGCGTAGGCGGGAGCTTTTACGAGCAGTACTTC. The encoded protein is CASSVGGSFYEQYF.